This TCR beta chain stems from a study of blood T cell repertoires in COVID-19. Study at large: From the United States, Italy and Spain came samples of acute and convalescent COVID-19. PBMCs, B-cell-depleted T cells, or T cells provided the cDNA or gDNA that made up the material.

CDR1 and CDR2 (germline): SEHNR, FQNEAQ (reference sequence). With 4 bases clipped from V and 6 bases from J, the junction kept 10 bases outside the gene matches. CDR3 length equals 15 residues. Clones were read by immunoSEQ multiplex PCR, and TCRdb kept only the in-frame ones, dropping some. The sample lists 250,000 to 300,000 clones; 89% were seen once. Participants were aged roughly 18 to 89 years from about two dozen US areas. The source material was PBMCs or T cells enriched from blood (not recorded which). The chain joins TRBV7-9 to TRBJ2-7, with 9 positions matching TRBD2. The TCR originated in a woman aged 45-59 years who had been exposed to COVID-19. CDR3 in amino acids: CASSSTSGLGVEQYF. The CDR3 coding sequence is TGTGCCAGCAGCTCGACTAGCGGCCTAGGTGTCGAGCAGTACTTC.